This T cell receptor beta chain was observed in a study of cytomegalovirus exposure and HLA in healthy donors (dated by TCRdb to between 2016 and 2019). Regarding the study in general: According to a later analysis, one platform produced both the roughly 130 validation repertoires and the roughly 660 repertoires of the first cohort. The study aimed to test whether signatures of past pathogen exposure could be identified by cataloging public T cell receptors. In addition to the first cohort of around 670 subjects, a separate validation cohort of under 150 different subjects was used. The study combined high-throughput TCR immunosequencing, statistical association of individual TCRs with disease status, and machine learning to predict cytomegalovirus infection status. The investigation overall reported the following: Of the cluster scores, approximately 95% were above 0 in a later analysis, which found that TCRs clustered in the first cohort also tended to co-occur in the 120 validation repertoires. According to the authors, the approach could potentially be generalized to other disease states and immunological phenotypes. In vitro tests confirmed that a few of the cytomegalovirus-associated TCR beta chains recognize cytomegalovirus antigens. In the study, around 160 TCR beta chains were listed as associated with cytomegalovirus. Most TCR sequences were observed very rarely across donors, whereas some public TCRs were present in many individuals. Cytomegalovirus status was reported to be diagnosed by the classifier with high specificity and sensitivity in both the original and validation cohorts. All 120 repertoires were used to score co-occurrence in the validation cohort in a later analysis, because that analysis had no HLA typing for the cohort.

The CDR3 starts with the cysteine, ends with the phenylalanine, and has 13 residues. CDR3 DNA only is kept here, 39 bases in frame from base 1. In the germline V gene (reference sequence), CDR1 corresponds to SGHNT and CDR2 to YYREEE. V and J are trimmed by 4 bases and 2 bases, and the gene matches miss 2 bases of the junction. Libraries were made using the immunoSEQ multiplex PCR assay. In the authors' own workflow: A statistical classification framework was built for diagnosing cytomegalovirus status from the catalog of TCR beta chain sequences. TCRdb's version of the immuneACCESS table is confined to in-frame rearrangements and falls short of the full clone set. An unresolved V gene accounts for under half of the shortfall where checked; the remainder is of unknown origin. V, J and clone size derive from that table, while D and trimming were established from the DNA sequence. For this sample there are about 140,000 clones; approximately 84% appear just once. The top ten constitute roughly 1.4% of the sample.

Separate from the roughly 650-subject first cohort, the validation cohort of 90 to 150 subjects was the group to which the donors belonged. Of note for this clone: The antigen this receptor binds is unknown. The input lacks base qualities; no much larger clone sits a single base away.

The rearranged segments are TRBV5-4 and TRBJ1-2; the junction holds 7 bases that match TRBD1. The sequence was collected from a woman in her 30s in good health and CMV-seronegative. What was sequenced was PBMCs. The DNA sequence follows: TGTGCCAGCAGCGCGACAGGGAACTATGGCTACACCTTC. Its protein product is CASSATGNYGYTF.